One and the same sample provided the 26 T cell receptor beta chains below, sequenced in a study of T cell repertoires in cytomegalovirus infection. Via MiXCR, TCRdb re-called the reads, giving one row per CDR3 protein. The sample yields just under 550,000 distinct CDR3 sequences, 26% seen once. Sequencing used PBMCs. The source is a human donor in good health (CMV status not recorded). Some clones in this sample may be carry-over from other donors' samples.

This clonotype was counted ten times or more. The chain couples TRBV12-3 or TRBV12-4 to TRBJ2-5; 8 bases fit TRBD2. This CDR3 contains 15 residues. The J segment lost 5 bases and the V segment lost 3 bases, leaving 8 bases of the junction unmatched. The CDR3 region is CASSFRREAGETQYF. In DNA, the CDR3 is TGTGCCAGCAGTTTCAGGCGGGAGGCTGGGGAGACCCAGTACTTC.

This clonotype was counted at least ten times. The chain carries TRBV6-5 and TRBJ1-2; D is undetermined. The CDR3 contains 15 residues. The V and J ends lost 0 bases and 8 bases respectively, with 16 bases between them. CDR1 is MNHEY and CDR2 is SVGAGI in the germline V gene. In DNA form, the CDR3 reads TGTGCCAGCAGTTACTCGCTGGCGGCTCGAGTCGGCTACACCTTC. This translates into CASSYSLAARVGYTF.

At least ten counts were recorded for this clonotype. This chain connects TRBV4-1 to TRBJ1-1; D gene unclear. CDR3 length: 17 residues. V was cut by 3 bases and J by 1 base, with 18 bases left in between. Germline V gene lookup returns CDR1 MGHRA and CDR2 YSYEKL. The DNA for the CDR3 is TGCGCCAGCAGCCACCCCGCGACTTTCCGGGAGAACACTGAAGCTTTCTTT. As protein: CASSHPATFRENTEAFF.

The genes are TRBV29-1 and TRBJ2-3; D is ambiguous. The CDR3 is made up of 13 amino acids. Trimming shortened V by 8 bases and J by 4 bases, and 16 bases separated the two germline ends. In germline, CDR1 is SQVTM, CDR2 ANQGSEA. The CDR3 coding sequence is TGCAGCATAAGACTTGGCCAACCAGATACGCAGTATTTT. It is translated as CSIRLGQPDTQYF.

This clonotype was counted between two and nine times. The genes are TRBV27 and TRBJ2-7; 9 nucleotides agree with TRBD2. This CDR3 has 16 residues. Germline V gene data show CDR1 as MNHEY and CDR2 as SMNVEV (reference sequence). The V gene end was trimmed by 5 bases and the J gene end by 4 bases; junction bases not matched to a gene: 12. CDR3 region: CASSPRGAGGLYEQYF. The DNA of the CDR3 is TGTGCCAGCAGTCCTAGGGGAGCGGGAGGTCTGTACGAGCAGTACTTC.

The chain uses TRBV28 and TRBJ1-5; 8 nucleotides agree with TRBD1. Germline values: CDR1 MDHEN, CDR2 SYDVKM. The CDR3 spans 14 residues. Unmatched junction bases numbered 9, after V lost 5 bases and J lost 9 bases. CDR3 loop: CASSPRTGFGPQHF. CDR3 DNA: TGTGCCAGCAGTCCAAGGACAGGGTTTGGGCCCCAGCATTTT.

V usage is TRBV6-6 and J usage is TRBJ2-2; TRBD2 matches 7 bases. The germline V gene encodes CDR1 MNHNY and CDR2 SVGAGI (reference sequence). This CDR3 contains 16 residues. The trim removed 0 bases at V and 4 bases at J, leaving 5 bases unmatched. The CDR3 DNA reads as TGTGCCAGCAGTTACTCAGCGGGGCGAGGCACCGGGGAGCTGTTTTTT. It is translated as CASSYSAGRGTGELFF.

The J gene is TRBJ2-1, the V gene TRBV6-2 or TRBV6-3; the D is unclear. CDR1 and CDR2 (germline): MNHEY, SVGEGT. The CDR3 is 16 amino acids. V shed 6 bases and J shed 2 bases, with 17 bases lying between them. The CDR3 reads CASSLRPRPTYNEQFF. As DNA, the CDR3 is TGTGCCAGCAGCCTGAGACCCAGACCTACCTACAATGAGCAGTTCTTC.

This clonotype was counted a few times. This chain links TRBV19 with TRBJ2-7; D perhaps matches TRBD1 (6 bases). Germline V gene lookup returns CDR1 LNHDA and CDR2 SQIVND (reference sequence). This CDR3 is built from 14 residues. V was shortened by 6 bases and J by 2 bases, with 14 bases between the two germline ends. The CDR3 DNA follows: TGTGCCAGTAGAAAGACAGGATCGGCCTACGAGCAGTACTTC. As protein: CASRKTGSAYEQYF.

J is TRBJ2-7 and V is TRBV28; 9 nucleotides line up with TRBD2. CDR1 is MDHEN and CDR2 is SYDVKM in the germline V gene. The V segment lost 5 bases and the J segment 1 base; nucleotides outside the gene matches: 6. The CDR3 consists of 15 residues. Here the CDR3 DNA reads TGTGCCAGCAGTGTAAGTAGCGGGGGATCCTACGAGCAGTACGTC. It yields the protein CASSVSSGGSYEQYV.

This clonotype was counted between two and nine times. The genes are TRBV7-9 and TRBJ2-1, with a possible D match to TRBD2 (5 bases). V was pared by 5 bases and J by 5 bases, with 13 bases between. Germline V CDR1 and CDR2: SEHNR, FQNEAQ (reference sequence). This CDR3 spans 14 amino acids. Here the CDR3 reads CASSDWAGDNEQFF. For the CDR3, the DNA is TGTGCCAGCAGCGACTGGGCGGGCGACAATGAGCAGTTCTTC.

This clonotype has a count of ten or more. V gene TRBV7-9 combines with J gene TRBJ1-5; D perhaps matches TRBD1 (5 bases). Germline-derived CDR1 and CDR2 are SEHNR and FQNEAQ (reference sequence). V gave up 4 bases and J gave up 2 bases, with 12 bases separating them. The CDR3 has 15 residues. The CDR3 here is CASSSRGDGNQPQHF. CDR3 sequence (DNA): TGTGCCAGCAGCTCCCGGGGGGACGGCAATCAGCCCCAGCATTTT.

This clonotype was picked up many times. The chain couples TRBV12-5 to TRBJ1-2; TRBD1 aligns across 8 bases. Trimming at V came to 1 base and at J to 13 bases, leaving 14 bases not matched to a gene. The CDR3 contains 15 residues. Germline CDR1 is LGHNT and CDR2 is FRNRAP. The CDR3 DNA follows: TGTGCTAGTGGTTTGGGCAATCCGGGACAGGACCCCGGCACCTTC. Residues: CASGLGNPGQDPGTF.

V is TRBV20-1 and J is TRBJ1-5; TRBD1 matches at 7 bases. This CDR3 is built from 15 residues. V dropped 0 bases and J dropped 4; count of bases not matched to a gene: 6. CDR1 is DFQATT, CDR2 SNEGSKA, per germline (reference sequence). CDR3 residues: CSARDPQTGNQPQHF. The CDR3 coding sequence is TGCAGTGCTAGAGATCCGCAGACAGGGAATCAGCCCCAGCATTTT.

The genes are TRBV29-1 and TRBJ2-5, with 14 bases aligning to TRBD2. Germline values: CDR1 SQVTM, CDR2 ANQGSEA. This CDR3 spans 15 amino acids. Trimming removed 6 bases from V and 5 bases from J; junction bases left unmatched: 8. The CDR3 coding sequence is TGCAGCGTCAAGACTAGCGGGAGGGCCGGGGAGACCCAGTACTTC. Residues: CSVKTSGRAGETQYF. The variable domain in full, completed from reference TRBV29-1 and TRBJ2-5, reads SAVISQKPSRDICQRGTSLTIQCQVDSQVTMMFWYRQQPGQSLTLIATANQGSEATYESGFVIDKFPISRPNLTFSTLTVSNMSPEDSSIYLCSVKTSGRAGETQYFGPGTRLLVL.

The CDR3 DNA follows: TGTGCCAGCAGTTTCCCAACTAGCGGGAGGGCCTACGGTAACATTCAGTACTTC. Its translation is CASSFPTSGRAYGNIQYF. This chain connects TRBV28 to TRBJ2-4; TRBD2 aligns across 13 bases. The CDR3 consists of 18 residues. V trimming: 3 bases; J trimming: 7 bases; junction bases outside the gene matches: 12. Germline CDR1 and CDR2: MDHEN and SYDVKM.

The chain is built from TRBV28 and TRBJ1-4, with 7 bases fitting TRBD1. V dropped 8 bases and J dropped 4; count of bases not matched to a gene: 7. This CDR3 has 14 amino acids. Germline V gene data show CDR1 as MDHEN and CDR2 as SYDVKM. CDR3 sequence: CASEQDRNNEKLFF. Written as DNA, the CDR3 is TGTGCCAGCGAACAGGACAGGAATAATGAAAAACTGTTTTTT. Combining the CDR3 with reference TRBV28 and TRBJ1-4 gives the whole variable domain DVKVTQSSRYLVKRTGEKVFLECVQDMDHENMFWYRQDPGLGLRLIYFSYDVKMKEKGDIPEGYSVSREKKERFSLILESASTNQTSMYLCASEQDRNNEKLFFGSGTQLSVL.

The V call is TRBV24-1, the J call TRBJ2-1; D is perhaps TRBD2 (5 bases). Trimming stripped 3 bases from V and 5 bases from J, with 13 bases between. Germline CDR1 and CDR2: KGHDR and SFDVKD. CDR3 length: 15 residues. CDR3 protein: CATSDPRTLHNEQFF. The CDR3 nucleotides read TGTGCCACCAGTGATCCAAGGACTCTTCACAATGAGCAGTTCTTC.

The chain has TRBV28 and TRBJ1-2; the match to TRBD1 covers 8 bases. Germline lookup yields CDR1 MDHEN and CDR2 SYDVKM. The CDR3 runs to 14 residues. Losses at the gene ends were 2 bases for V and 8 bases for J; bases not matched to a gene: 7. CDR3 region: CASSLDRGIYGYTF. The CDR3 nucleotides read TGTGCCAGCAGTTTAGACAGGGGAATTTACGGCTACACCTTC.

This clonotype was found a few times. This chain joins TRBV7-8 and TRBJ2-7, with D tentatively TRBD2 (6 bases). This CDR3 has 16 amino acids. Germline lookup yields CDR1 SGHVS and CDR2 FQNEAQ. V lost 6 bases and J lost 4, with 22 bases in between. For the CDR3, the DNA is TGTGCCAGCAGGTCATCCCGGGAGCCTAGGGAATACGAGCAGTACGTC. Encoded protein: CASRSSREPREYEQYV.

This clonotype was counted many times. V is TRBV7-2 and J is TRBJ2-2, with D maybe TRBD2 (6 bases). Germline V lookup: CDR1 SGHTA, CDR2 FQGNSA. The V and J ends lost 0 bases and 3 bases respectively, with 11 bases between them. CDR3 length: 16 amino acids. CDR3 sequence reads: CASSLAGGGDTGELFF. Written as DNA, the CDR3 is TGTGCCAGCAGCTTAGCGGGAGGAGGGGACACCGGGGAGCTGTTTTTT. The full variable domain, completed using reference TRBV7-2 and TRBJ2-2, is GAGVSQSPSNKVTEKGKDVELRCDPISGHTALYWYRQSLGQGLEFLIYFQGNSAPDKSGLPSDRFSAERTGGSVSTLTIQRTQQEDSAVYLCASSLAGGGDTGELFFGEGSRLTVL.

The chain carries TRBV29-1 and TRBJ2-3, with 7 bases matching TRBD1. This CDR3 has 14 amino acids. V dropped 7 bases and J dropped 3; count of bases not matched to a gene: 10. Germline lookup yields CDR1 SQVTM and CDR2 ANQGSEA. The CDR3 bases are TGCAGCGCGGTGGGACAGAGTATGACAGATACGCAGTATTTT. This codes for CSAVGQSMTDTQYF.

V usage is TRBV6-5 and J usage is TRBJ2-7, with TRBD2 matching over 14 bases. This CDR3 region has 17 residues. Trimming removed 0 bases from V and 7 bases from J; junction bases left unmatched: 8. Germline CDR1 is MNHEY and CDR2 is SVGAGI. CDR3 DNA: TGTGCCAGCAGTTACTCGAGGACTAGCGGGAGGCTAGGGGAGCAGTACTTC. Its protein product is CASSYSRTSGRLGEQYF.

This clonotype was observed a handful of times. V and J are TRBV6-2 or TRBV6-3 and TRBJ1-1, with TRBD1 as a possible D gene (5 bases). V lost 7 bases and J lost 0, with 12 bases in between. This CDR3 contains 14 residues. CDR1 MNHEY and CDR2 SVGEGT come from the germline V gene. The CDR3 region is CASTPGLVNTEAFF. CDR3 nucleotide sequence: TGTGCCAGCACCCCAGGGCTGGTGAACACTGAAGCTTTCTTT.

This clonotype was counted at least ten times. The chain has TRBV4-2 and TRBJ2-7; 11 nucleotides align to TRBD1. There are 18 residues in the CDR3. V shed 0 bases and J 5 bases; nucleotides not matched to a gene: 12. Germline values: CDR1 LGHNA, CDR2 YNFKEQ. The CDR3 protein is CASSQDALRTGGVDEQYF. In DNA form, the CDR3 reads TGTGCCAGCAGCCAAGACGCGCTTCGGACAGGGGGCGTCGACGAGCAGTACTTC.

There are a few counts of this clonotype. The V and J genes are TRBV6-6 and TRBJ1-5, with 8 positions matching TRBD1. Losses at the gene ends were 5 bases for V and 0 bases for J; bases not matched to a gene: 6. Germline V CDR1 and CDR2: MNHNY, SVGAGI (reference sequence). The CDR3 spans 16 residues. This CDR3 is CASSRTGSNSNQPQHF. The CDR3 coding sequence is TGTGCCAGCAGTCGGACAGGGAGTAATAGCAATCAGCCCCAGCATTTT.